These 3 T cell receptor beta chains came from one sample sequenced in a study of T cells after yellow fever vaccination. MiXCR, run by TCRdb on the 5' RACE reads, gives a single entry per CDR3 protein. The repertoire holds 400,000 to 450,000 distinct CDR3 sequences, with around a sixth as singletons. The material was PBMCs, obtained before the yellow fever booster vaccination. The receptors stem from a man between 18 and 35 years old who received the YFV17D yellow fever vaccine.

This clonotype was seen a handful of times. The V gene is TRBV6-5, the J gene TRBJ2-7, with a weak D call TRBD1 (6 bases). CDR1 and CDR2 (germline): MNHEY, SVGAGI. V dropped 5 bases and J dropped 3 bases, with 14 bases sitting between them. CDR3 length: 14 amino acids. The CDR3 protein is CASSPRQENYEQYF. DNA for the CDR3: TGTGCCAGCAGTCCTCGACAGGAGAACTACGAGCAGTACTTC.

This clonotype showed up just a few times. This chain links TRBV5-1 with TRBJ2-7; tentative D call: TRBD1 (5 bases). Germline values: CDR1 SGHRS, CDR2 YFSETQ. This CDR3 comprises 14 residues. V lost 2 bases to trimming and J lost 3 bases, with 12 bases between them. The CDR3 spells CASSFFGQGYEQYF. The CDR3 DNA reads TGCGCCAGCAGCTTTTTCGGGCAGGGCTACGAGCAGTACTTC. The entire variable domain, with the rest obtained from reference TRBV5-1 and TRBJ2-7, is as follows: KAGVTQTPRYLIKTRGQQVTLSCSPISGHRSVSWYQQTPGQGLQFLFEYFSETQRNKGNFPGRFSGRQFSNSRSEMNVSTLELGDSALYLCASSFFGQGYEQYFGPGTRLTVT.

This clonotype was seen a handful of times. The rearrangement links TRBV3-1 to TRBJ1-1; no firm D call. V dropped 4 bases and J dropped 1 base, with 10 bases sitting between them. CDR1 is LGHDT, CDR2 YNNKEL, per germline (reference sequence). The CDR3 runs to 14 residues. The CDR3 DNA reads TGTGCCAGCAGCCTGTTTAGTACGAACACTGAAGCTTTCTTT. Protein product: CASSLFSTNTEAFF.